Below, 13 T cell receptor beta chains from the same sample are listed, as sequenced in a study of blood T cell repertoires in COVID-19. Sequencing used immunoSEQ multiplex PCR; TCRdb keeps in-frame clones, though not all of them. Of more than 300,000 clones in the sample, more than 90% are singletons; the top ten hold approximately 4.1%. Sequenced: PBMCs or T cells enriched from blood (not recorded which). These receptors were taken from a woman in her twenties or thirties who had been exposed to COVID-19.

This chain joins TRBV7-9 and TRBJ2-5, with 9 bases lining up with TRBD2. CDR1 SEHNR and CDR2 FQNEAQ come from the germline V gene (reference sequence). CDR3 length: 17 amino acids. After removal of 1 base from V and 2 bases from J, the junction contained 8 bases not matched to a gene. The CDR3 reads CASSLGSGLAWQETQYF. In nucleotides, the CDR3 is TGTGCCAGCAGCTTAGGTTCTGGACTAGCGTGGCAAGAGACCCAGTACTTC. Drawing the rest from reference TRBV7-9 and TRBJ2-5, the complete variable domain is DTGVSQNPRHKITKRGQNVTFRCDPISEHNRLYWYRQTLGQGPEFLTYFQNEAQLEKSRLLSDRFSAERPKGSFSTLEIQRTEQGDSAMYLCASSLGSGLAWQETQYFGPGTRLLVL.

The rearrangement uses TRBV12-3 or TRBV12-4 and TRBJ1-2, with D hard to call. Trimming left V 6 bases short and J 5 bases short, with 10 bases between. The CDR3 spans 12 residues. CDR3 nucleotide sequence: TGTGCCAGCAGCCTTGAGCCGTATGGCTACACCTTC. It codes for CASSLEPYGYTF.

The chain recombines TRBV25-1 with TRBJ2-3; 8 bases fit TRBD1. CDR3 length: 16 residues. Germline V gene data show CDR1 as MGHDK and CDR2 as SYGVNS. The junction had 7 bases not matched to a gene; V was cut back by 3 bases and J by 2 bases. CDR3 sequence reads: CASSDPGQAITDTQYF. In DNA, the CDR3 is TGTGCCAGCAGTGACCCGGGACAGGCGATCACAGATACGCAGTATTTT.

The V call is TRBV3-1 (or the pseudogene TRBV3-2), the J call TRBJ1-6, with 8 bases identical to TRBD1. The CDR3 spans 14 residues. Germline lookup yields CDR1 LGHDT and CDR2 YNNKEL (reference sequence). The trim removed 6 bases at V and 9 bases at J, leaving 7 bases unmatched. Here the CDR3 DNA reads TGTGCCAGCAGAATGGGGACAGGAATTTCACCCCTCCACTTT. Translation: CASRMGTGISPLHF.

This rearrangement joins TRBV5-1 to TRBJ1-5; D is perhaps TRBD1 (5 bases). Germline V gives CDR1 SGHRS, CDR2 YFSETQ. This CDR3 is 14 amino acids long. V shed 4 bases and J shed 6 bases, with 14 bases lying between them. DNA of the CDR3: TGCGCCAGCAGCCCAGGGATTCTGGGTCAGCCCCAGCATTTT. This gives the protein CASSPGILGQPQHF.

The CDR3 protein is CASSNPGGTEAFF. The DNA of the CDR3 is TGTGCCAGCAGTAACCCCGGCGGCACTGAAGCTTTCTTT. The chain links TRBV5-8 to TRBJ1-1; D gene unclear. Trimming cost V 5 bases and J 4 bases, with 12 bases left between them. CDR3 length: 13 amino acids. The germline V gene has CDR1 SGHTS and CDR2 YDEGEE.

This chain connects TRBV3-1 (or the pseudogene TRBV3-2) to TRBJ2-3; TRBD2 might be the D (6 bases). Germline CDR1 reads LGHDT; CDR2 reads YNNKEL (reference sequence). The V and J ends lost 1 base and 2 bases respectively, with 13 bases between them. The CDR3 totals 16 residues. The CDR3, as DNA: TGTGCCAGCAGCCAAGCGGGACTGCTGGACACAGATACGCAGTATTTT. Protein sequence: CASSQAGLLDTDTQYF.

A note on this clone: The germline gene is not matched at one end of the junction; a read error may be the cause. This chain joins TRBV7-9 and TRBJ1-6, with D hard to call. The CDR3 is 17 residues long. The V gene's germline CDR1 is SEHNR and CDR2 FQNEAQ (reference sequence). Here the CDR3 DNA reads TGTGCCAGCAGTTTAGGGTTGGGGAGCTCCTATAATTCACCCCTCCACTTT. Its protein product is CASSLGLGSSYNSPLHF.

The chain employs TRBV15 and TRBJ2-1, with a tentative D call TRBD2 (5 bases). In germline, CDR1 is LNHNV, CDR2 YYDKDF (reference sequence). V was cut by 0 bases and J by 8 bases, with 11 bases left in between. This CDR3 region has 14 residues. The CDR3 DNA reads TGTGCCACCAGCAGAGATCAGGCCGGGGATGAGCAGTTCTTC. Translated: CATSRDQAGDEQFF.

DNA of the CDR3: TGTGCCAGCAGCCAAGCTTTAGCCAGTGAGCAGTTCTTC. This translates into CASSQALASEQFF. The chain has TRBV14 and TRBJ2-1; D gene ambiguous. V lost 1 base and J 9 bases, leaving 10 bases between the germline ends. The CDR3 has 13 residues. The V gene's germline CDR1 is SGHDN and CDR2 FVKESK.

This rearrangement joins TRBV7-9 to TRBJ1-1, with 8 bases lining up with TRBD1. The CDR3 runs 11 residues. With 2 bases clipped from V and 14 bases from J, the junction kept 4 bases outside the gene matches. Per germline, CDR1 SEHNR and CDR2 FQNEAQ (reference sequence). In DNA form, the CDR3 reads TGTGCCAGCAGCTTAAGGCAGGGGGCCTTCTTT. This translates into CASSLRQGAFF.

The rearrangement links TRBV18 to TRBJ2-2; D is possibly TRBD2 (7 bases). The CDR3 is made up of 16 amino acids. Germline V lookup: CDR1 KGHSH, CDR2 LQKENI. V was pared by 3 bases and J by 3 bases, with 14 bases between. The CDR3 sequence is CASSPIGGRYTGELFF. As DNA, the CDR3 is TGTGCCAGCTCACCCATCGGGGGGCGGTACACCGGGGAGCTGTTTTTT.

CDR3 bases: TGCGCCAGCAGCCAAACTAGCGGGGGGGCCGAGGTGTACGAGCAGTACTTC. Translating gives CASSQTSGGAEVYEQYF. This chain connects TRBV4-1 to TRBJ2-7, with TRBD2 identical over 13 bases. The germline V gene encodes CDR1 MGHRA and CDR2 YSYEKL. The CDR3 has 17 residues. V lost 2 bases to trimming and J lost 4 bases; unmatched junction nucleotides: 8.